This TCR beta chain was observed in a study of yellow fever vaccine responses in identical twins. The study's findings and limits: Twins' vaccine T cell response reportedly seemed partly convergent, partly personalized.

With V trimmed by 4 bases and J by 5 bases, 0 bases remained unmatched. The CDR3 contains 11 residues. Germline V gene lookup returns CDR1 SQVTM and CDR2 ANQGSEA. TCRdb independently ran MiXCR on the RT-PCR reads; one entry per CDR3 protein. This table has some 35,000 distinct CDR3 sequences, less than 70% appearing once. As to this clonotype: The antigen remains undetermined.

The chain carries TRBV29-1 and TRBJ2-3; 7 bases match TRBD2. The TCR comes from a woman between 18 and 30 years old who received the yellow fever vaccine. The sample here was T cells from blood (PBMCs), unsorted or a sorted subset (not recorded which), taken before or after yellow fever vaccination (not recorded which). In DNA form, the CDR3 reads TGCAGCGTTGGCGGGGGAGATACGCAGTATTTT. It yields the protein CSVGGGDTQYF.